This is a list of T cell receptor beta chains from one sample in a study of T cell responses to AZD1222 COVID-19 vaccine. The repertoire was sequenced with immunoSEQ multiplex PCR; TCRdb's copy has only in-frame clones and lacks some. The sample lists nearly 110,000 clones, 80% to 95% occurring once. Sequences were derived from peripheral blood, sampled 28 days after the second AZD1222 dose. The receptor source for this set is an adult who received the AZD1222 COVID-19 vaccine. CDR3s include the opening cysteine and the closing phenylalanine or tryptophan. Fields, in order: D gene, V gene, clone size, J gene, CDR3 protein, CDR3 DNA. D genes are given only for firm matches. The size field is filled for only some rows; it gives once, few, many or a size class.

TRBD1,TRBV7-9,-,TRBJ1-5,CASSPGQGYQPQHF,TGTGCCAGCAGCCCCGGACAGGGTTATCAGCCCCAGCATTTT
TRBD1,TRBV2,few,TRBJ1-2,CASIKGQGRGYTF,TGTGCCAGCATTAAGGGACAGGGTCGCGGCTACACCTTC
TRBD2,TRBV6-1,-,TRBJ2-7,CASSEGWREGEQYF,TGTGCCAGCAGTGAAGGCTGGCGGGAGGGCGAGCAGTACTTC
TRBD2,TRBV5-1,-,TRBJ2-6,CASSSRGDATSGANVLTF,TGCGCCAGCAGCTCCCGGGGGGATGCTACCTCTGGGGCCAACGTCCTGACTTTC
-,TRBV7-6,-,TRBJ1-4,CASSPRGQINEKLFF,TGTGCCAGCAGCCCGCGCGGACAGATTAATGAAAAACTGTTTTTT
TRBD2,TRBV10-2,-,TRBJ2-4,CASILAGGNIQYF,TGCGCCAGCATCCTAGCGGGTGGGAACATTCAGTACTTC
-,TRBV24-1,-,TRBJ1-5,CATSGGRSPPYSNQPQHF,TGTGCCACCAGTGGGGGGCGCTCTCCGCCTTATAGCAATCAGCCCCAGCATTTT
-,TRBV7-2,-,TRBJ2-3,CASSLTEFRNTQYF,TGTGCCAGCAGCTTAACGGAGTTTCGAAATACGCAGTATTTT
-,TRBV6-1,-,TRBJ1-1,CASSARGGGQVNTEAFF,TGTGCCAGCAGTGCTAGGGGAGGGGGGCAGGTGAACACTGAAGCTTTCTTT
-,TRBV29-1,-,TRBJ1-6,CSVRTDYNSPLHF,TGCAGTGTACGGACAGATTATAATTCACCCCTCCACTTT
-,TRBV18,-,TRBJ2-4,CASSPLGGGRTKNIQYF,TGTGCCAGCTCACCACTCGGAGGGGGTCGTACCAAAAACATTCAGTACTTC
-,TRBV21-1,-,TRBJ2-7,CASSRIRDGTYEQYF,TGTGCCAGCAGCAGAATCCGGGACGGAACCTACGAGCAGTACTTC
-,TRBV6-5,-,TRBJ2-7,CASSYSWEQYF,TGTGCCAGCAGTTACTCGTGGGAGCAGTACTTC